This section outlines one T cell receptor beta chain sequence together with its context. These data are taken from a study of blood T cell repertoires in COVID-19. Study-level information: COVID-19 samples collected from the United States, Italy and Spain covered acute and convalescent phases.

Cohorts were assigned according to the clinical history that participants reported. Data came from immunoSEQ multiplex PCR; TCRdb stores just in-frame clones and leaves some out. The sample lists 300,000 to 500,000 clones, roughly 88% seen once, with approximately 2.1% in the top ten. The source of this sequence is a woman in her 40s with acute COVID-19. Sequenced sample: PBMCs or T cells enriched from blood (not recorded which).

CDR3 protein: CASSQVAGLAAYEQYF. The CDR3 region has the DNA TGTGCCAGCAGCCAAGTTGCCGGACTAGCGGCCTACGAGCAGTACTTC. J is TRBJ2-7 and V is TRBV14, with 10 bases that match TRBD2. Germline lookup yields CDR1 SGHDN and CDR2 FVKESK. The CDR3 spans 16 residues. J was trimmed by 2 bases and V by 1 base; bases with no gene match: 5. The variable domain in full, with the rest retrieved from reference TRBV14 and TRBJ2-7, is EAGVTQFPSHSVIEKGQTVTLRCDPISGHDNLYWYRRVMGKEIKFLLHFVKESKQDESGMPNNRFLAERTGGTYSTLKVQPAELEDSGVYFCASSQVAGLAAYEQYFGPGTRLTVT.